Below are 6 T cell receptor beta chains sequenced from a single sample in a study of cytomegalovirus exposure and HLA in healthy donors. Use of 60 Vbeta and 13 Jbeta primers characterized the PCR. Assay: immunoSEQ multiplex PCR; the TCRdb copy retains only in-frame clones and omits some. Altogether about 110,000 clones are present, 13% to 15% being singletons, with the ten largest covering about 0.8%. The sample comprised PBMCs. These TCRs come from a female donor in good health and CMV-seronegative.

The rearrangement joins TRBV4-3 to TRBJ1-1; weak D call: TRBD1 (5 bases). The CDR3 has 14 residues. V was trimmed by 0 bases and J by 5 bases, leaving 10 bases between them. CDR1 and CDR2 from the germline V gene are LGHNA and YSLEER. Here the CDR3 DNA reads TGCGCCAGCAGCCAAGAGCCGCGGGGGACTGAAGCTTTCTTT. Protein product: CASSQEPRGTEAFF.

The chain uses TRBV29-1 and TRBJ1-2, with TRBD1 matching 11 bases. After removal of 6 bases from V and 3 bases from J, the junction contained 3 bases not matched to a gene. This CDR3 has 13 residues. CDR1 SQVTM and CDR2 ANQGSEA come from the germline V gene. The CDR3 loop reads CSVGTGGDYGYTF. For the CDR3, the DNA is TGCAGCGTAGGGACAGGGGGTGACTATGGCTACACCTTC.

The chain carries TRBV7-9 and TRBJ1-2, with 10 bases identical to TRBD1. The trim removed 3 bases at V and 2 bases at J, leaving 3 bases unmatched. Germline loops: CDR1 SEHNR, CDR2 FQNEAQ (reference sequence). This CDR3 region has 15 residues. The CDR3 region is CASSFKGQGNYGYTF. CDR3 nucleotides: TGTGCCAGCAGCTTTAAGGGACAGGGGAACTATGGCTACACCTTC.

This clone was detected a few times. The chain joins TRBV5-6 to TRBJ2-5; tentatively, D is TRBD1 (7 bases). Germline lookup yields CDR1 SGHDT and CDR2 YYEEEE. The CDR3 sequence is 14 residues long. V was clipped by 4 bases and J by 1 base, with 11 bases between them. CDR3 DNA: TGTGCCAGCAGCGGCGGGACAGCCCAAGAGACCCAGTACTTC. Translation gives CASSGGTAQETQYF.

The V gene is TRBV18, the J gene TRBJ2-7; tentative D call: TRBD2 (5 bases). The CDR3 is made up of 13 amino acids. Trimming removed 3 bases from V and 5 bases from J, with 11 bases in between. From germline, CDR1 is KGHSH and CDR2 LQKENI. This chain's CDR3 is CASSPSGSDEQYF. Written as DNA, the CDR3 is TGTGCCAGCTCACCCTCCGGTAGCGACGAGCAGTACTTC.

The V gene is TRBV5-4, the J gene TRBJ1-2, with a weak D call TRBD1 (6 bases). Trimming took 0 bases from V and 3 from J, leaving 6 bases between them. The V gene's germline CDR1 is SGHNT and CDR2 YYREEE (reference sequence). This CDR3 is 13 amino acids long. The CDR3 sequence is CASSLDRDYGYTF. Here the CDR3 DNA reads TGTGCCAGCAGCTTGGACAGGGACTATGGCTACACCTTC.